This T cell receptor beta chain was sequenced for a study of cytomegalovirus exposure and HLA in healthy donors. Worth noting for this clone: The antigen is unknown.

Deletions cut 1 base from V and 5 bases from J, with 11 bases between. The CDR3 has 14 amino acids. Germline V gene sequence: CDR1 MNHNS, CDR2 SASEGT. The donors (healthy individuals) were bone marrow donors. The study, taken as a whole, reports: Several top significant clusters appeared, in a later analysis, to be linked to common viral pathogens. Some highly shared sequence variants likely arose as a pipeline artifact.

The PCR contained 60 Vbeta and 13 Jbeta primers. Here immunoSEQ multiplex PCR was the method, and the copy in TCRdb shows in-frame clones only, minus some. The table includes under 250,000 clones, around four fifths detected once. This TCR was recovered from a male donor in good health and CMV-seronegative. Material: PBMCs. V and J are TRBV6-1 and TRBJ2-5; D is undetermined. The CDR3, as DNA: TGTGCCAGCAGTGAAGTAGCACGACGGGAGACCCAGTACTTC. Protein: CASSEVARRETQYF.